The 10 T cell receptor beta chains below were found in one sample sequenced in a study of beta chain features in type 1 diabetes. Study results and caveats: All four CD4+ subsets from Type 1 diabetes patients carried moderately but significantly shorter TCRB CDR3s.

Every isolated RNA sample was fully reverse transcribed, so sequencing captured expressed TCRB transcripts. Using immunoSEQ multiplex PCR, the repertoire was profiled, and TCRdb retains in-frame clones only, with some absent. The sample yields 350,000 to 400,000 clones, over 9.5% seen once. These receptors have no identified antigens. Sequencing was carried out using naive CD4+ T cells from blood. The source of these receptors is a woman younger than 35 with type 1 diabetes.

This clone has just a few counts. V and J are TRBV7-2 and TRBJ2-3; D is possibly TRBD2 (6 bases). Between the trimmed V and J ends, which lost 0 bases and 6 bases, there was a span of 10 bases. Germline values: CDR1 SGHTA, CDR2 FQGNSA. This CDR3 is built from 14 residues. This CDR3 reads CASSLAGTSDTQYF. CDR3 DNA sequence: TGTGCCAGCAGCTTAGCGGGGACTTCGGATACGCAGTATTTT.

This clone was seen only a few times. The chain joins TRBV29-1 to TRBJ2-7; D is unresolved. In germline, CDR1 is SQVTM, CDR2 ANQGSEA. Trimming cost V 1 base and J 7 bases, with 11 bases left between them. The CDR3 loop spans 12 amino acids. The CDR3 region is CSVEVGVREQYF. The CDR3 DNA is TGCAGCGTTGAAGTCGGAGTGAGGGAGCAGTACTTC.

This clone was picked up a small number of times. The CDR3 DNA sequence: TGTGCCTGGAGGGGTAGCGGGAGTTCAACAGATACGCAGTATTTT. Its translation: CAWRGSGSSTDTQYF. The V call is TRBV30, the J call TRBJ2-3; TRBD2 matches at 9 bases. The CDR3 is made up of 15 amino acids. Germline lookup yields CDR1 GTSNPN and CDR2 SVGIG (reference sequence). Trimming took 3 bases from V and 3 from J; bases not matched to a gene: 7.

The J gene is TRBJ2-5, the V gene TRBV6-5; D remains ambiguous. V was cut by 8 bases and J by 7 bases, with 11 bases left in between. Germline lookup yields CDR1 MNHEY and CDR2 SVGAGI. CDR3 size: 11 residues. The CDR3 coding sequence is TGTGCCAGCGGCTCCGGGTGGACCCAGTACTTC. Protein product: CASGSGWTQYF.

The DNA of the CDR3 is TGTGCCAGCAGCAGCCGGGACAGGGTTTCTAATGAGCAGTTCTTC. It encodes CASSSRDRVSNEQFF. The chain uses TRBV13 and TRBJ2-1, with TRBD1 matching over 9 bases. The CDR3 has 15 residues. Looked up from germline, CDR1 is PRHDT and CDR2 is FYEKMQ (reference sequence). With V trimmed by 5 bases and J by 7 bases, 9 bases remained unmatched.

The CDR3 reads CAISAEYRGPNTDTQYF. Written as DNA, the CDR3 is TGTGCCATCAGTGCCGAGTACAGAGGGCCTAACACAGATACGCAGTATTTT. The rearrangement links TRBV10-3 to TRBJ2-3, with D maybe TRBD2 (5 bases). V gave up 4 bases and J gave up 2 bases, with 19 bases separating them. In germline, CDR1 is ENHRY, CDR2 SYGVKD. This CDR3 is built from 17 residues.

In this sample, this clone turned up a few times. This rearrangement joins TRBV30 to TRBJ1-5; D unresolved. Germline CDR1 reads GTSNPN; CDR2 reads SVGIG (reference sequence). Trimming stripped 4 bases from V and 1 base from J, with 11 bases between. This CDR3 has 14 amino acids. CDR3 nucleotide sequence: TGTGCCTGGAACTCGGGGTCGAGCAATCAGCCCCAGCATTTT. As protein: CAWNSGSSNQPQHF. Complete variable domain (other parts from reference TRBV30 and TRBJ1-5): SQTIHQWPATLVQPVGSPLSLECTVEGTSNPNLYWYRQAAGRGLQLLFYSVGIGQISSEVPQNLSASRPQDRQFILSSKKLLLSDSGFYLCAWNSGSSNQPQHFGDGTRLSIL.

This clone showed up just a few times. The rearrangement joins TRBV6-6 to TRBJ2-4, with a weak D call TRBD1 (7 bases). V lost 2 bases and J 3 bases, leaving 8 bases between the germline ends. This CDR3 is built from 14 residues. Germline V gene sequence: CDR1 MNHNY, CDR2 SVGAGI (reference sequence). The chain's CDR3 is CASSYQGGKNIQYF. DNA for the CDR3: TGTGCCAGCAGTTACCAGGGGGGCAAAAACATTCAGTACTTC.

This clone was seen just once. CDR3 in amino acids: CASSLVGTGTTEAFF. The CDR3 DNA reads as TGTGCCAGCAGCTTAGTAGGGACAGGGACGACTGAAGCTTTCTTT. The rearrangement joins TRBV7-2 to TRBJ1-1; 9 bases are a match to TRBD1. Germline V gene sequence: CDR1 SGHTA, CDR2 FQGNSA. Losses at the gene ends were 1 base for V and 5 bases for J; bases not matched to a gene: 5. CDR3 length: 15 amino acids. The full variable domain, rest sourced from reference TRBV7-2 and TRBJ1-1, is GAGVSQSPSNKVTEKGKDVELRCDPISGHTALYWYRQSLGQGLEFLIYFQGNSAPDKSGLPSDRFSAERTGGSVSTLTIQRTQQEDSAVYLCASSLVGTGTTEAFFGQGTRLTVV.

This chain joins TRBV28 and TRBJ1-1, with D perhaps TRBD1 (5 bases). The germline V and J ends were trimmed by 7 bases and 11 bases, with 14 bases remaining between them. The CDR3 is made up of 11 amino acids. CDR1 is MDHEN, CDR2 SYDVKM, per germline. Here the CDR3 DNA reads TGTGCCAGCACCATCGGCAGGGTGGCTTTCTTT. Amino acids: CASTIGRVAFF.